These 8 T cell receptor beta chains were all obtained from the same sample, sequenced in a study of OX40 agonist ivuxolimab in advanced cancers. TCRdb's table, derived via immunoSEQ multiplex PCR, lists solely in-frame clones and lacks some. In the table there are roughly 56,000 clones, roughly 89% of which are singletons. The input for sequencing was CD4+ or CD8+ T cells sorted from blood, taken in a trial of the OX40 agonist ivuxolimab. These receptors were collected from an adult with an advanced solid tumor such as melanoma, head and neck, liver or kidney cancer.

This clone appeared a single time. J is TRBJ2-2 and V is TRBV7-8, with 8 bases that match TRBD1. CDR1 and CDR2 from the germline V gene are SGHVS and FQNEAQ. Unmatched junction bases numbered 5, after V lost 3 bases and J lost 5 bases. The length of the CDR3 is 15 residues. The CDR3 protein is CASSLQGAITGELFF. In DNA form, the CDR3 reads TGTGCCAGCAGCTTGCAGGGGGCGATAACCGGGGAGCTGTTTTTT.

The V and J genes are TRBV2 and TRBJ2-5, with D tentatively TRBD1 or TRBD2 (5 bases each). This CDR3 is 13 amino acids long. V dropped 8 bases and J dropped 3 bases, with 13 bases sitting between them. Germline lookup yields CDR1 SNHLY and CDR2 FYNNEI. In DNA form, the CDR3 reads TGTGCCAGCTCCGGGACGCAAAAAGAGACCCAGTACTTC. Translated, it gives CASSGTQKETQYF.

CDR3: CASSRTRGAGAQYF. DNA for the CDR3: TGTGCCAGCAGTAGGACAAGGGGGGCCGGGGCCCAGTACTTC. The J gene is TRBJ2-5, the V gene TRBV6-6; perhaps D is TRBD1 or TRBD2 (6 bases each). CDR1 and CDR2 (germline): MNHNY, SVGAGI (reference sequence). V was pared by 5 bases and J by 9 bases, with 19 bases between. This CDR3 region has 14 residues.

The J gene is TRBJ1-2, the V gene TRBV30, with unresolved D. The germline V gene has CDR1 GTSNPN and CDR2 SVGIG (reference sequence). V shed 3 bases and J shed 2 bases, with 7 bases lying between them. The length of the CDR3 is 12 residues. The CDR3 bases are TGTGCCTGGAGCTCGGGGAACTATGGCTACACCTTC. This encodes CAWSSGNYGYTF.

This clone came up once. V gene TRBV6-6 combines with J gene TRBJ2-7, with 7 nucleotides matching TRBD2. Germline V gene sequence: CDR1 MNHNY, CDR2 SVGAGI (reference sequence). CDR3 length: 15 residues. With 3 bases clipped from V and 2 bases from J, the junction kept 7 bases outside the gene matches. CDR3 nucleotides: TGTGCCAGCAGTTATGGTGGGAGGGCTACCTACGAGCAGTACTTC. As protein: CASSYGGRATYEQYF.

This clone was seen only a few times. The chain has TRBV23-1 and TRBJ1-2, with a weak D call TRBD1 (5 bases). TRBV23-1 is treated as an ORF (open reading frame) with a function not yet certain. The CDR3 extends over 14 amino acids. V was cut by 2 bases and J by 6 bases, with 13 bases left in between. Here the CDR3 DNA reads TGCGCCAGCAGTCAAGGGACGGAAAACGATGGCTACACCTTC. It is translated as CASSQGTENDGYTF.

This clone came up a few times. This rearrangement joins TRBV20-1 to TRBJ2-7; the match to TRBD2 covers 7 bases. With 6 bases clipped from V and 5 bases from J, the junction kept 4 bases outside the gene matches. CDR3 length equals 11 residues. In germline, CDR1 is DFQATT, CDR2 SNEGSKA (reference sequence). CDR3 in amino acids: CSALADHEQYF. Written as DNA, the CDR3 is TGCAGTGCCCTAGCGGATCACGAGCAGTACTTC.

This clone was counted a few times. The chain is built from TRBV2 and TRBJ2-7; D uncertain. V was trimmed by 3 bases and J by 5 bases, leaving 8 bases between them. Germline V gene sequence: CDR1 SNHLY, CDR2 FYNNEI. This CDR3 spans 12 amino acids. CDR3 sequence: CASSDPLHEQYF. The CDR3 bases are TGTGCCAGCAGTGACCCGCTACACGAGCAGTACTTC.